This T cell receptor beta chain appears in the sequencing data of a study of cytomegalovirus exposure and HLA in healthy donors. Study information: Out of 150 million to 200 million T cells, an earlier analysis found fewer than 140 million unique TCR beta sequences in total.

13 Jbeta primers and 60 Vbeta primers were used for the PCR. In the study's own analysis: Counted up in a later analysis, unique TCR beta chains came to some 75 million, with around 9.9 million shared. The protocol was immunoSEQ multiplex PCR, while the TCRdb copy is restricted to in-frame clones and leaves out a portion. Clone size and the V and J calls come from that table; the DNA yielded D and trimming. The sample has more than 100,000 clones, approximately 72% seen once. The sequenced sample consisted of PBMCs. The clonotype comes from a man aged 18-30 years in good health and CMV-seronegative.

CDR3 protein: CAWTPGGLTYGYTF. The CDR3 nucleotides read TGTGCCTGGACGCCAGGAGGGCTGACCTATGGCTACACCTTC. The V gene is TRBV30, the J gene TRBJ1-2; D is unresolved. The V and J ends lost 4 bases and 4 bases respectively, with 16 bases between them. The length of the CDR3 is 14 residues. CDR1 is GTSNPN, CDR2 SVGIG, per germline (reference sequence).